The entry below describes one T cell receptor beta chain. This record belongs to a study of blood T cell repertoires in COVID-19. TCRdb keeps only in-frame clones here, not all; method: immunoSEQ multiplex PCR. The sample includes 65,000 to 90,000 clones, approximately 79% of them seen just once. The source of this sequence is a man between 65 and 85 years old with active or convalescent COVID-19. The material sequenced was peripheral blood.

The CDR3 DNA is TGCGCCAGCAGCCCGACATCCCTCTCTGGAAACACCATATATTTT. Its translation is CASSPTSLSGNTIYF. The chain links TRBV5-1 to TRBJ1-3; D gene ambiguous. CDR1 is SGHRS and CDR2 is YFSETQ in the germline V gene. With 4 bases removed from V and 0 bases from J, the gap between germline ends came to 11 bases. This CDR3 has 15 residues.